This T cell receptor (beta chain) was documented in a study of T cell responses to AZD1222 COVID-19 vaccine. Overall study results and limits: The CD4 TCRs associated with vaccination extended across spike and predominated at 160-218 and 743-854.

The CDR3 is 15 residues long. Trimming cost V 3 bases and J 7 bases; bases outside gene matches: 6. Germline loops: CDR1 SGHAT, CDR2 FQNNGV. The repertoire was sequenced with immunoSEQ multiplex PCR; TCRdb's copy has only in-frame clones and lacks some. The profile shows 150,000 to 200,000 clones, more than 90% of them singletons. A note on this clone: As yet, its antigen is unknown.

This specimen was peripheral blood, taken 28 days after the second dose of the MenACWY control vaccine. The receptor was isolated from an adult who received the MenACWY meningococcal vaccine as a control. V and J are TRBV11-2 and TRBJ1-4, with TRBD1 matching over 9 bases. DNA for the CDR3: TGTGCCAGCAGCTTGATATTGACAGGGGGTGAAAAACTGTTTTTT. Translating it yields CASSLILTGGEKLFF.